Detailed here is one T cell receptor (beta chain). Original methodology: Estimation of nucleated cell counts relied on the amplification of reference gene primers. The method was immunoSEQ multiplex PCR; TCRdb's version includes in-frame clones alone and lacks a portion of them. V and J calls and clone size are copied from that table; D and trimming were computed from the DNA. This table holds roughly 380,000 clones, 89% found once. Germline assignment: CDR1 KGHSH and CDR2 LQKENI. This CDR3 contains 13 residues. V lost 1 base and J 2 bases, leaving 5 bases between the germline ends. Those enrolled in Seattle joined during active infection and were followed longitudinally afterward. This sample was included in a study of blood T cell repertoires in COVID-19. Study background: Some COVID-19 samples were acute and others convalescent; all came from the United States, Italy and Spain. The analysed material was cDNA or gDNA that came from T cells, B-cell-depleted T cells, or PBMCs.

V gene TRBV18 combines with J gene TRBJ1-2, with a possible D match to TRBD1 (5 bases). Source material: peripheral blood. This TCR came from a woman aged 40 to 49 with COVID-19, enrolled during active disease. CDR3 loop: CASSPQGNYGYTF. The DNA for the CDR3 is TGTGCCAGCTCACCACAGGGGAACTATGGCTACACCTTC.